This entry lists 9 T cell receptor beta chains sequenced from one sample in a study of OX40 agonist ivuxolimab in advanced cancers. The assay was immunoSEQ multiplex PCR, and TCRdb's table has in-frame clones only and misses some. The sample has 30,000 to 45,000 clones, more than 75% seen once. Sample: CD4+ or CD8+ T cells sorted from blood, taken in a trial of the OX40 agonist ivuxolimab. The receptors come from an adult with an advanced solid tumor such as melanoma, head and neck, liver or kidney cancer.

This clone has just one count. Sequence at one end of the junction differs from germline and may be a read error. The J gene is TRBJ2-1, the V gene TRBV4-1, with 7 bases aligning to TRBD2. CDR3 size: 13 residues. Germline CDR1 is MGHRA and CDR2 is YSYEKL. The CDR3 is CASSQDIRTREIF. The CDR3 DNA is TGCGCCAGCAGCCAAGATATAAGGACTAGGGAGATCTTC.

The V gene is TRBV5-6, the J gene TRBJ2-3; 11 positions match TRBD1. This CDR3 contains 15 residues. CDR1 and CDR2 from the germline V gene are SGHDT and YYEEEE. With 3 bases clipped from V and 4 bases from J, the junction kept 4 bases outside the gene matches. CDR3 loop: CASSSGTGGADTQYF. The CDR3 DNA reads as TGTGCCAGCAGCTCCGGGACAGGGGGTGCAGATACGCAGTATTTT.

The chain couples TRBV19 to TRBJ2-3; D is uncertain. CDR1 is LNHDA and CDR2 is SQIVND in the germline V gene (reference sequence). CDR3 length equals 17 residues. Trimming shortened V by 5 bases and J by 0 bases, and 18 bases separated the two germline ends. The CDR3 spells CASSYTLLSISTDTQYF. CDR3 sequence (DNA): TGTGCCAGTAGTTACACCCTCCTTAGTATTAGCACAGATACGCAGTATTTT.

The rearrangement links TRBV7-9 to TRBJ2-2; the D is unclear. This CDR3 is 15 amino acids long. The germline V gene encodes CDR1 SEHNR and CDR2 FQNEAQ (reference sequence). The V and J ends lost 1 base and 6 bases respectively, with 12 bases between them. The CDR3 loop is CASSLVVASPGELFF. The CDR3, as DNA: TGTGCCAGCAGCTTAGTGGTTGCTAGTCCCGGGGAGCTGTTTTTT.

The rearrangement links TRBV27 to TRBJ2-2, with 13 bases identical to TRBD2. V shed 5 bases, J shed 3 bases, and the junction held 15 bases outside the gene matches. This CDR3 has 20 residues. Per germline, CDR1 MNHEY and CDR2 SMNVEV (reference sequence). CDR3 coding DNA: TGTGCCAGCAGTCTACTATTCCAACTAGCGGGAGGGCCCGACACCGGGGAGCTGTTTTTT. Its translation: CASSLLFQLAGGPDTGELFF.

The chain carries TRBV14 and TRBJ2-5; D unclear. CDR3 length: 13 amino acids. V gave up 4 bases and J gave up 2 bases, with 8 bases separating them. Germline V gives CDR1 SGHDN, CDR2 FVKESK. CDR3 coding DNA: TGTGCCAGCAGCCCCGGGTGGCAAGAGACCCAGTACTTC. The encoded protein is CASSPGWQETQYF.

The rearrangement links TRBV6-8 to TRBJ2-3; no firm D call. V was trimmed by 0 bases and J by 1 base, leaving 8 bases between them. In germline, CDR1 is MNHGY, CDR2 SAAAGT. The CDR3 spans 15 residues. CDR3 DNA: TGTGCCAGCAGTTACTCGATCCGCCGCACAGATACGCAGTATTTT. Translated, it gives CASSYSIRRTDTQYF.

The chain employs TRBV2 and TRBJ1-2; 7 positions match TRBD1. The CDR3 runs to 14 residues. Per the germline V gene, CDR1 is SNHLY and CDR2 is FYNNEI. The V and J ends lost 8 bases and 6 bases, in that order; junction bases with no gene match: 12. This CDR3 reads CASEPSGTANGYTF. Written as DNA, the CDR3 is TGTGCCAGCGAACCGTCGGGGACAGCAAATGGCTACACCTTC.

The V gene is TRBV25-1, the J gene TRBJ1-3; possible D gene TRBD1, 6 bases. This CDR3 is 16 amino acids long. CDR1 is MGHDK and CDR2 is SYGVNS in the germline V gene. Trimming removed 6 bases at V and 1 base at J, with 16 bases between. This CDR3 reads CASRGDKASSGNTIYF. The CDR3 coding sequence is TGTGCCAGCAGGGGGGACAAAGCTTCATCTGGAAACACCATATATTTT. Variable domain in full (rest from reference TRBV25-1 and TRBJ1-3): EADIYQTPRYLVIGTGKKITLECSQTMGHDKMYWYQQDPGMELHLIHYSYGVNSTEKGDLSSESTVSRIRTEHFPLTLESARPSHTSQYLCASRGDKASSGNTIYFGEGSWLTVV.